This T cell receptor (beta chain) was obtained from a study of blood T cell repertoires in COVID-19. About the study: Samples came from the United States, Italy and Spain, spanning acute and convalescent COVID-19. In each case, the material was cDNA or gDNA derived from T cells, B-cell-depleted T cells, or PBMCs.

The germline V gene has CDR1 SGHTS and CDR2 YDEGEE. The V end was cut by 0 bases, the J end by 8 bases, with 14 bases between. The CDR3 covers 14 residues. In the source study's methods: Quantification of nucleated cells was approximated via reference gene primer amplification. Clones were sequenced by immunoSEQ multiplex PCR, and TCRdb holds only the in-frame ones, with some missing. Clone size and V and J calls were adopted from that table, with D and trimming inferred from the DNA. The sample comprises approximately 40,000 clones, approximately 85% of which are singletons, and roughly an eighth rests with the top ten. This clone was seen once.

V gene TRBV5-8 combines with J gene TRBJ1-2, with D possibly being TRBD1 (5 bases). Sequencing used peripheral blood. This receptor was obtained from a human donor in a cohort sampled during active COVID-19. DNA for the CDR3: TGTGCCAGCAGCTTGGAGGCGGGGCAGGGAGGCTACACCTTC. It encodes CASSLEAGQGGYTF.